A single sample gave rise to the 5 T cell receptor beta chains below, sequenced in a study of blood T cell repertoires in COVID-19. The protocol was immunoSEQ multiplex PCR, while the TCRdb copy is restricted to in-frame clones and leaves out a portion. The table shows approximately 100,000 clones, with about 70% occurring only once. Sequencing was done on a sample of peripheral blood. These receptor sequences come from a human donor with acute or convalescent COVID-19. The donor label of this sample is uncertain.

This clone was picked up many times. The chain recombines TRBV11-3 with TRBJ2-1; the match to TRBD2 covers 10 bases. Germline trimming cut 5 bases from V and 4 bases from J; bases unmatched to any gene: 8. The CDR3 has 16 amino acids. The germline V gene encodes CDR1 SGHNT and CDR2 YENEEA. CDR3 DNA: TGTGCCAGCAGCCGCTCAGGACTAGCGGTTTACAATGAGCAGTTCTTC. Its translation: CASSRSGLAVYNEQFF.

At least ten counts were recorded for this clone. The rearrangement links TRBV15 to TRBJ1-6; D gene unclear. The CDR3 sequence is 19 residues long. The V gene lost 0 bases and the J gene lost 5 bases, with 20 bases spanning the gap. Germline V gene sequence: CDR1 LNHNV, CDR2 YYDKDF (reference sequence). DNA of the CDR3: TGTGCCACCAGCAGAGATCTTTGGTCACGGGGTACCGATAATTCACCCCTCCACTTT. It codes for CATSRDLWSRGTDNSPLHF.

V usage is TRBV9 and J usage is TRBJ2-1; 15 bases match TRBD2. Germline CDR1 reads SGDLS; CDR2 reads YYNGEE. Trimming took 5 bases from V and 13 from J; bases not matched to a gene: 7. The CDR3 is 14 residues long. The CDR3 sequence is CASSSRTSGGAQFF. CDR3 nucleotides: TGTGCCAGCAGTTCCCGGACTAGCGGGGGGGCCCAGTTCTTC.

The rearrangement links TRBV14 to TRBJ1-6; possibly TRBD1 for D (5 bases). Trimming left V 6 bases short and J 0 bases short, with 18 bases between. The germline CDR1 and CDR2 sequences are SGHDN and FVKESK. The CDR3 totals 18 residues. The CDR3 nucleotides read TGTGCCAGCAGTCAATGGGGCACCTCTAGCTCCTATAATTCACCCCTCCACTTT. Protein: CASSQWGTSSSYNSPLHF.

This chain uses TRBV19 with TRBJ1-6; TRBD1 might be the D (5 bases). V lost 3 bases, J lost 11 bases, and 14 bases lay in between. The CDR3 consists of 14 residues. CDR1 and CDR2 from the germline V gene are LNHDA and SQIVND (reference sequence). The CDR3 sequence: CASSMVGVVAPLHF. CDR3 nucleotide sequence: TGTGCCAGTAGTATGGTAGGGGTTGTTGCACCCCTCCACTTT.